This T cell receptor (beta chain) came from a study of OX40 agonist ivuxolimab in advanced cancers. Regarding the research as a whole: Ivuxolimab, which targeted the costimulatory receptor OX40 (CD134), was an agonistic, fully human IgG2 monoclonal antibody. Intravenous ivuxolimab was administered to patients every 2 weeks at six dose levels: 0.01, 0.1, 0.3, 1.5, 3 and 10 mg/kg. Among the approximately 50 dose-escalation patients, around 19 had hepatocellular carcinoma, roughly 15 melanoma, 9 renal cell carcinoma and 9 head and neck cancer. The dose-escalation cohort was almost 85% male with a mean age of approximately 59 years, ranging from roughly 23 to 80. Patients were allowed to have had prior anti-PD-1, anti-PD-L1 or anti-CTLA-4 therapy, and 30% to 50% of the dose-escalation patients had previously received checkpoint inhibitors. Partial responses occurred in three dose-escalation patients: two with cutaneous melanoma and one with hepatocellular carcinoma. Peripheral TCRbeta sequencing aimed to test whether ivuxolimab altered TCR sequence diversity and caused clonal T-cell expansion. The paper describes the monotherapy dose-escalation part (N of about 52 patients) of the phase I trial of ivuxolimab. On the study overall, not on this receptor specifically: After ivuxolimab, more expanded clones were found on average in CD8+ T cells than in CD4+ T cells. At doses from 0.1 to 3.0 mg/kg, clonal expansion was seen in both CD4+ and CD8+ blood T cells between baseline and week 6. In partial responders in the 0.1-3.0 mg/kg groups, normalized peripheral clonal expansion was found to be among the lowest, especially among CD8+ T cells. Low levels of normalized T-cell clonal expansion were also seen in some patients who did not respond. Antigen specificity was not determined for the clonally expanded peripheral T cells.

Patients with a history of autoimmune disease or receiving systemic immunosuppression were excluded from the trial. In every dose cohort, peripheral blood was drawn for TCR sequencing at baseline, cycle 4 day 1, and cycle 7 day 1. Samples were obtained from an open-label, multicenter, first-in-human phase I dose-escalation trial of ivuxolimab. Adults with locally advanced or metastatic melanoma, renal cell carcinoma, hepatocellular carcinoma or head and neck squamous cell carcinoma were enrolled in the trial. Before TCR sequencing, CD4+ T cells and CD8+ T cells from peripheral blood were sorted into separate populations. For sequencing of the TCRbeta CDR3 region, genomic DNA was extracted from the sorted cells. The immunoSEQ Assay was used for sequencing of TCRbeta CDR3 regions. TCRdb mirrors the immuneACCESS table, restricted to in-frame sequences. Some clones are absent from its copies; in checked studies, under half trace to an unresolved V gene, and the reason for the others is unknown. Here the sample has about 110,000 clones; just over 90% occur a single time. 0.45% to 0.5% of the sample is in the top ten clones.

Note on this clone: The antigen it binds to is not known. Base qualities are not at hand, and no much larger clone is one base apart.

The CDR3 has 13 amino acids, counting the end cysteine and phenylalanine. Here the CDR3 DNA is all that survives: 39 bases in frame from base 1. CDR1 and CDR2 are read off the germline V gene as SGHTA and FQGNSA. Deletion took 1 base off V and 5 bases off J, with a span of 7 bases between the germline ends. The source material was CD4+ or CD8+ T cells sorted from blood, sampled in a trial of the OX40 agonist ivuxolimab. The chain was built from TRBV7-2 and TRBJ2-3; the D gene remains uncertain. This receptor was identified in an adult with an advanced solid tumor such as melanoma, head and neck, liver or kidney cancer. The CDR3 protein is CASSLERVDTQYF. The DNA sequence reads TGTGCCAGCAGCTTAGAGCGTGTAGATACGCAGTATTTT.